This T cell receptor beta chain is from a study of blood T cells in healthy people across ages. Primed by a sample-barcoded 5' primer and a J-beta primer mix, a second PCR proceeded for about 7 to 12 cycles. Using its own MiXCR run on the 5' RACE reads, TCRdb lists one record per CDR3 protein. Among about 1.4 million distinct CDR3 sequences listed, 55% to 75% were seen once. Every sample had a minimum of 6 million PBMCs isolated. Regarding this clonotype: Antigen specificity is unknown.

Overall study results and limits: The percentage of naive T cells correlated strongly with TCR beta diversity. Diversity of TCR beta per million T cells declined in a roughly linear way with age.

Germline CDR1 MGHDK, CDR2 SYGVNS. Trimming pared 1 base from V and 0 bases from J, leaving 9 bases between. This CDR3 is built from 15 residues. What was sequenced was blood. The chain carries TRBV25-1 and TRBJ1-2, with D hard to call. This clonotype was obtained from a man between 18 and 29 years old in good health. CDR3 DNA sequence: TGTGCCAGCAGTGAATCAGTCAGAGCTAACTATGGCTACACCTTC. Protein: CASSESVRANYGYTF.